This TCR beta chain is drawn from a study of T cell responses to AZD1222 COVID-19 vaccine. Germline V gives CDR1 MNHEY, CDR2 SVGAGI. V dropped 0 bases and J dropped 4; count of bases not matched to a gene: 2. The CDR3 has 14 residues. Data came from immunoSEQ multiplex PCR; TCRdb stores just in-frame clones and leaves some out. This table has 130,000 to 150,000 clones, 82% appearing once. This clone appeared a few times. Other DNA sequences in this sample translate to the same CDR3. Sequencing was performed on peripheral blood, taken on day 0 of MenACWY control vaccination. The rearrangement uses TRBV6-5 and TRBJ1-2, with TRBD1 matching over 7 bases. This TCR was recovered from an adult in good health. The CDR3 DNA is TGTGCCAGCAGTTACTCAGGGGGCATCTATGGCTACACCTTC. Its protein is CASSYSGGIYGYTF.